These 20 T cell receptor beta chains share one sample of origin, sequenced in a study of cytomegalovirus exposure and HLA in healthy donors. This PCR relied on a set of 60 Vbeta primers and 13 Jbeta primers. Sequencing used immunoSEQ multiplex PCR; TCRdb keeps in-frame clones, though not all of them. The profile covers 90,000 to 100,000 clones, with approximately 69% appearing a single time and 0.95% to 1.5% taken by the ten largest. The sequenced sample was PBMCs. The receptors were sampled from a female donor in good health and CMV-seronegative.

V is TRBV5-1 and J is TRBJ2-1, with 8 bases lining up with TRBD1. The germline V gene encodes CDR1 SGHRS and CDR2 YFSETQ. The CDR3 sequence is 17 residues long. The ends lost 4 bases at V and 1 base at J; junction bases unmatched: 10. CDR3 in amino acids: CASSPTGAFGSYNEQFF. CDR3 DNA sequence: TGCGCCAGCAGCCCGACAGGGGCATTTGGATCCTACAATGAGCAGTTCTTC.

The chain employs TRBV30 and TRBJ1-4; weak D call: TRBD1 (6 bases). V was pared by 5 bases and J by 4 bases, with 14 bases between. This CDR3 region has 14 residues. Germline CDR1 is GTSNPN and CDR2 is SVGIG (reference sequence). The CDR3 loop is CAWGGGRGNEKLFF. In nucleotides, the CDR3 is TGTGCCTGGGGCGGGGGGCGCGGTAATGAAAAACTGTTTTTT.

The rearrangement links TRBV27 to TRBJ2-6; maybe TRBD1 (6 bases). V was pared by 4 bases and J by 3 bases, with 13 bases between. The CDR3 totals 16 residues. From germline, CDR1 is MNHEY and CDR2 SMNVEV (reference sequence). CDR3 in DNA: TGTGCCAGCAGTTCCCCAACAGGGTATGGGGCCAACGTCCTGACTTTC. Translated: CASSSPTGYGANVLTF. The whole variable domain, filled in from reference TRBV27 and TRBJ2-6, reads EAQVTQNPRYLITVTGKKLTVTCSQNMNHEYMSWYRQDPGLGLRQIYYSMNVEVTDKGDVPEGYKVSRKEKRNFPLILESPSPNQTSLYFCASSSPTGYGANVLTFGAGSRLTVL.

This chain joins TRBV7-9 and TRBJ2-1; D may be TRBD2 (7 bases). The V gene lost 4 bases and the J gene lost 7 bases, with 20 bases spanning the gap. The CDR3 spans 16 residues. The germline V gene has CDR1 SEHNR and CDR2 FQNEAQ (reference sequence). Written as DNA, the CDR3 is TGTGCCAGCAGCTCCTTAGAGGGAGGGGGTAGGAATGAGCAGTTCTTC. As protein: CASSSLEGGGRNEQFF.

The chain uses TRBV5-5 and TRBJ2-5, with D possibly TRBD1 on 5 matching bases. The CDR3 is made up of 15 amino acids. The V gene lost 2 bases and the J gene lost 1 base, with 12 bases spanning the gap. Germline CDR1 reads SGHKS; CDR2 reads YYEKEE (reference sequence). The CDR3 is CASSLQTGAQETQYF. CDR3 DNA sequence: TGTGCCAGCAGCTTACAAACAGGAGCCCAAGAGACCCAGTACTTC.

The chain employs TRBV5-1 and TRBJ2-1; D remains ambiguous. With 3 bases removed from V and 0 bases from J, the gap between germline ends came to 4 bases. CDR1 SGHRS and CDR2 YFSETQ come from the germline V gene. The CDR3 is made up of 13 amino acids. The CDR3 nucleotides are TGCGCCAGCAGCTCCCGCTCCTACAATGAGCAGTTCTTC. Protein sequence: CASSSRSYNEQFF.

The genes are TRBV29-1 and TRBJ2-2; tentative D call: TRBD2 (5 bases). The CDR3 covers 12 residues. V lost 6 bases and J 4 bases, leaving 9 bases between the germline ends. The germline V gene has CDR1 SQVTM and CDR2 ANQGSEA. The CDR3 nucleotides read TGCAGCGTCGACTATCTCACCGGGGAGCTGTTTTTT. Protein product: CSVDYLTGELFF.

This chain links TRBV23-1 with TRBJ2-3, with D maybe TRBD2 (6 bases). TRBV23-1 carries the ORF label, with uncertain function. The CDR3 has 17 residues. The ends were cut back, 7 bases at V and 0 bases at J, with 20 bases in the middle. The CDR3: CASTRRSRGGSTDTQYF. The CDR3 nucleotides read TGCGCCAGCACTAGAAGGTCCCGAGGAGGGAGCACAGATACGCAGTATTTT.

This clone was picked up a small number of times. The chain couples TRBV6-4 to TRBJ2-3, with 8 bases matching TRBD2. Germline V gene data show CDR1 as MRHNA and CDR2 as SNTAGT. There are 15 residues in the CDR3. V shed 0 bases, J shed 3 bases, and the junction held 2 bases outside the gene matches. CDR3 DNA: TGTGCCAGCAGTGACTCGGGCGGGGGGACAGATACGCAGTATTTT. Protein product: CASSDSGGGTDTQYF.

This chain uses TRBV5-1 with TRBJ1-1, with D possibly being TRBD1 (6 bases). Germline CDR1 and CDR2: SGHRS and YFSETQ. The CDR3 loop spans 13 amino acids. With 2 bases removed from V and 8 bases from J, the gap between germline ends came to 13 bases. The CDR3 DNA is TGCGCCAGCAGCTTTCAGGGGAGCATGGAAGCTTTCTTT. Protein sequence: CASSFQGSMEAFF.

In DNA, the CDR3 is TGTGCCAGCAGCTTGGGGGCGGGCGGAGACTACGAGCAGTACTTC. Its translation is CASSLGAGGDYEQYF. The V call is TRBV7-3, the J call TRBJ2-7; possibly TRBD1 for D (6 bases). The CDR3 is made up of 15 amino acids. Germline-derived CDR1 and CDR2 are SGHTA and FQGTGA. The germline V and J ends were trimmed by 3 bases and 3 bases, with 15 bases remaining between them. Using reference TRBV7-3 and TRBJ2-7 for the parts outside the CDR3, the full variable domain is GAGVSQTPSNKVTEKGKYVELRCDPISGHTALYWYRQSLGQGPEFLIYFQGTGAADDSGLPNDRFFAVRPEGSVSTLKIQRTERGDSAVYLCASSLGAGGDYEQYFGPGTRLTVT.

The gene calls are TRBV30 and TRBJ2-2, with D maybe TRBD1 (5 bases). CDR1 is GTSNPN and CDR2 is SVGIG in the germline V gene (reference sequence). V was cut by 1 base and J by 4 bases, with 7 bases left in between. The CDR3 totals 13 residues. CDR3 coding DNA: TGTGCCTGGAGTGAGGGGCTCACCGGGGAGCTGTTTTTT. Translating gives CAWSEGLTGELFF.

The J gene is TRBJ1-1, the V gene TRBV28; D possibly corresponds to TRBD1 (5 bases). The CDR3 length is 11 residues. The germline CDR1 and CDR2 sequences are MDHEN and SYDVKM. Trimming left V 7 bases short and J 8 bases short, with 11 bases between. DNA for the CDR3: TGTGCCAGCATGGGGCCAAAAGAAGCTTTCTTT. This translates into CASMGPKEAFF.

Regarding this clone: At one end, the junction sequence differs from germline, possibly due to a read error. The V and J genes are TRBV7-9 and TRBJ2-3; the D gene is possibly TRBD2 (5 bases). Germline V gene lookup returns CDR1 SEHNR and CDR2 FQNEAQ (reference sequence). This CDR3 region has 16 residues. In nucleotides, the CDR3 is TGTTCCAGCAGTAGTCGAGCGGCAGAGGACACAGATACGCAGTATTTT. The encoded protein is CSSSSRAAEDTDTQYF.

This chain joins TRBV5-4 and TRBJ2-7, with D perhaps TRBD2 (6 bases). CDR1 is SGHNT and CDR2 is YYREEE in the germline V gene (reference sequence). The CDR3 is made up of 12 amino acids. With 0 bases removed from V and 6 bases from J, the gap between germline ends came to 7 bases. The DNA of the CDR3 is TGTGCCAGCAGCTTGGTCGGGGGCGAGCAGTACTTC. It is translated as CASSLVGGEQYF.

V is TRBV4-2 and J is TRBJ2-1; TRBD2 matches at 8 bases. The CDR3 contains 16 residues. V trimming: 4 bases; J trimming: 7 bases; junction bases outside the gene matches: 12. The V gene's germline CDR1 is LGHNA and CDR2 YNFKEQ. The CDR3 nucleotides are TGTGCCAGCAGCCTAGAAGCGGGAGAAGGGTGGAATGAGCAGTTCTTC. Translation gives CASSLEAGEGWNEQFF.

This clone has more than one count but fewer than ten. The genes are TRBV5-6 and TRBJ1-2; D is perhaps TRBD1 (5 bases). The CDR3 loop spans 14 amino acids. V lost 7 bases, J lost 4 bases, and 17 bases lay in between. Germline-derived CDR1 and CDR2 are SGHDT and YYEEEE. The CDR3 DNA reads as TGTGCCAGCCTAGTCATAGGGGATAGCTATGGCTACACCTTC. It encodes CASLVIGDSYGYTF.

The chain is built from TRBV27 and TRBJ2-1, with a weak D call TRBD2 (5 bases). V lost 2 bases, J lost 12 bases, and 14 bases lay in between. Germline V gene lookup returns CDR1 MNHEY and CDR2 SMNVEV (reference sequence). This CDR3 spans 13 amino acids. The CDR3 spells CASSLQADLGQFF. The CDR3 region has the DNA TGTGCCAGCAGTTTACAAGCGGACCTGGGGCAGTTCTTC.

The chain links TRBV10-3 to TRBJ2-7; D might be TRBD1 (6 bases). The CDR3 totals 11 residues. Trimming left V 10 bases short and J 7 bases short, with 14 bases between. Germline V gene sequence: CDR1 ENHRY, CDR2 SYGVKD. Here the CDR3 reads CATRAGDEQYF. Here the CDR3 DNA reads TGTGCCACCCGAGCAGGGGATGAGCAGTACTTC.

The V gene is TRBV6-6, the J gene TRBJ1-5, with 9 bases matching TRBD1. With 6 bases clipped from V and 7 bases from J, the junction kept 7 bases outside the gene matches. Germline loops: CDR1 MNHNY, CDR2 SVGAGI (reference sequence). The CDR3 covers 14 residues. The CDR3 loop reads CASSIATGGQPQHF. CDR3 nucleotide sequence: TGTGCCAGCAGCATAGCCACAGGGGGCCAGCCCCAGCATTTT.